This T cell receptor (beta chain) was captured in a study of neurological immune-mediated disorders (dated by TCRdb to about 2019). General notes on the study: Using UMI-based sequencing, the study compared peripheral blood TCR-beta repertoires from patients with HTLV-I-associated myelopathy (HAM/TSP), patients with multiple sclerosis, and healthy controls. The 106 TCR-beta libraries included longitudinal samples, technical triplicates and paired sorted CD4+ and CD8+ T-cell subsets alongside PBMC samples. The cohort was made up of 68 subjects, consisting of 14 HAM/TSP patients, some 34 multiple sclerosis patients and around 20 healthy controls. Study-wide conclusions, independent of this receptor: Expanded clones from different subjects shared no identical CDR3 amino acid sequences, which suggests that TCR-beta repertoires were private in all groups. TCR clonal expansion was greatest in HAM/TSP patients and smallest in MS patients, who ranked below even healthy controls.

The CDR3, from cysteine to phenylalanine, totals 15 residues. This entry keeps only the CDR3 DNA: 45 bases, framed from base 1. V was cut back by 9 bases and J by 1 base, leaving a gap of 16 bases between them. As encoded in the germline V gene, CDR1 is SGHDT while CDR2 is YYEEEE. The healthy controls were volunteers from blood banks in Maryland, USA. Sorted-subset TCR libraries were prepared from around 1 million sorted CD4+ or CD8+ T cells. PBMCs were separated from peripheral blood using Ficoll-Hypaque density gradient centrifugation and then cryopreserved in liquid nitrogen. Paired sorted CD4+ and CD8+ subsets came from healthy controls, HAM/TSP patients and MS patients. cDNA was synthesized by template-switch 5'RACE using a primer with a 10-nucleotide random unique molecular identifier that tagged each TCR transcript. Every sequencing run yielded over 160 million TCR-beta sequences covering 15-18 subjects. The RNeasy kit was used to extract total RNA. Using the KAPA Real-time Library Amplification kit, TCR-beta VDJ regions were amplified with primers for the TCR constant region and the 5'RACE anchor. A first PCR added sample indexes and Illumina adaptors, and a second PCR then raised library yield. After Ampure bead purification, the TCR product of roughly 650 bp was size-selected on a 2% E-gel SizeSelection system. Before pooling, library quality was checked on a Bioanalyzer, concentration was measured with Qubit, and libraries were quantified with the Kapa Library Quantification kit. Libraries were sequenced paired-end 2 x 150 bp on an Illumina HiSeq 2500. To increase sequence diversity, roughly 24-31% phiX was spiked into each library pool. On the study's bioinformatics: Quality-filtered reads were processed with the UMI-based MiGEC pipeline, and over 75% of raw TCR sequences were removed by the MiGEC pipeline during error correction. IMGT germline references were used for aligning VDJ genes, and each clonotype was defined as a unique CDR3 amino acid sequence together with its V-J genes. Clonal expansion, Shannon diversity and CDR3 relatedness were evaluated with VDJtools (CalcPairwiseDistances, ClusterSamples), while phylogenetic trees were built in CLCbio workbench. A clone was classed as expanded if it had 8 or more unique UMIs, a cutoff based on coefficient-of-variation modelling across technical triplicates. TCRdb itself trimmed the public reads at Q25 with fastp, ran MiXCR and retained productive beta chains. Each CDR3 protein appears once, grouped with its most common genes and DNA. The V and J calls follow TCRdb's processing rather than the paper's. Recorded for this sample are fewer than 20,000 distinct CDR3 sequences; 3.5% of them occurred a single time. Of the sample, 20% to 25% is held by the ten largest clones.

This clonotype was seen many times. Its antigen remains unidentified. No base-level quality is on record; no much larger clone is a single base apart. The source of this sequence is a woman between 40 and 50 years old in good health. The sequence joins TRBV5-6 to TRBJ2-2; the D segment could be TRBD2, given 6 matching bases. Sequencing was carried out using CD8+ T cells from blood. The sequence in DNA is TGTGCCACCCCACCAGGGCGGGAGAACACCGGGGAGCTGTTTTTT. It translates as CATPPGRENTGELFF.